The clone carrying this TCR beta chain was found once. The target antigen is unknown. The germline V gene encodes CDR1 MDHEN and CDR2 SYDVKM. Trimming pared 3 bases from V and 9 bases from J, leaving 12 bases between. CDR3 size: 14 residues. This sample is part of a study of CD8 T cells in Susac syndrome. Findings of the study overall: The study's TCR sequencing and HLA analysis drew on a certain number of individuals. That number was acknowledged as relatively small.

It was with random hexamers that roughly 0.5 to 1 ug RNA was reverse transcribed. An immunoSEQ multiplex PCR generated amplified TCR beta CDR3 products spanning 54 Vbeta and 13 Jbeta. TCRdb analysed the immunoSEQ multiplex PCR reads with MiXCR anew, one entry per CDR3 protein. Of roughly 200,000 distinct CDR3 sequences listed, 95% were seen once; the top ten hold around 0.076%. CD8+ and CD4+ T cells taken from blood had their TCR beta sequenced. In contrast to the negatively isolated CD8+ and CD4+ T cells, TEMRA cells were FACS-enriched. The V gene is TRBV28, the J gene TRBJ1-6; D gene ambiguous. Sequenced material: CD4+ T cells from PBMCs. The receptor comes from a human donor with multiple sclerosis. This chain's CDR3 is CASSLVQKTSPLHF. The CDR3, as DNA: TGTGCCAGCAGTTTGGTACAGAAAACTTCACCCCTCCACTTT.